This T cell receptor (beta chain) is drawn from a study of blood T cell repertoires in COVID-19. Whole-study context: Italy, Spain and the United States were the sources of the convalescent and acute COVID-19 samples. From T cells, B-cell-depleted T cells, or PBMCs came the material, which was cDNA or gDNA.

Under the authors' procedure: The assay estimated nucleated cells by amplifying reference gene primers. Profiling relied on immunoSEQ multiplex PCR, and the TCRdb table lists in-frame clones only, not all of them. V and J calls plus clone size are reproduced from that table; the DNA served to infer D and trimming. The sample includes around 150,000 clones, about 93% of them seen just once. Germline values: CDR1 DFQATT, CDR2 SNEGSKA (reference sequence). V trimming: 3 bases; J trimming: 7 bases; junction bases outside the gene matches: 8. CDR3 length: 15 residues. The chain combines TRBV20-1 with TRBJ2-1; 11 positions match TRBD1. The sample comprised peripheral blood. The TCR sequence derives from a woman in her forties or fifties with acute or convalescent COVID-19. In DNA form, the CDR3 reads TGCAGTGCTAGTTCGCCGGGACAGGGGGGTAATGAGCAGTTCTTC. It encodes CSASSPGQGGNEQFF.